Listed below are T cell receptor beta chains from one sample, sequenced in a study of cytomegalovirus exposure and HLA in healthy donors. The method was immunoSEQ multiplex PCR; TCRdb's version includes in-frame clones alone and lacks a portion of them. The sample contains more than 140,000 clones, roughly 80% of which appear only once. Sequencing was performed on PBMCs. These receptors came from a man aged 30 to 39 in good health and CMV-seropositive. The CDR3 runs from the conserved cysteine through the conserved F or W. Fields, in order: CDR3 protein, CDR3 DNA, clone size, D gene, V gene, J gene. D genes are given only for firm matches. The size field is filled for only some rows; it gives once, few, many or a size class.

CDR3aa: CAWSALGAPLHF; CDR3nt: TGTGCCTGGAGTGCCCTAGGGGCACCCCTCCACTTT; abundance: -; d_gene: -; v_gene: TRBV30; j_gene: TRBJ1-6
CDR3aa: CASSFGTGDPYYEQYF; CDR3nt: TGTGCCAGCAGCTTTGGTACAGGTGATCCTTACTACGAGCAGTACTTC; abundance: -; d_gene: -; v_gene: TRBV7-2; j_gene: TRBJ2-7
CDR3aa: CAWSSGVGYEQYF; CDR3nt: TGTGCCTGGAGTTCAGGCGTAGGCTACGAGCAGTACTTC; abundance: -; d_gene: -; v_gene: TRBV30; j_gene: TRBJ2-7
CDR3aa: CASSLREYPSAFF; CDR3nt: TGTGCCAGCAGCTTACGGGAGTATCCGTCGGCTTTCTTT; abundance: few; d_gene: -; v_gene: TRBV7-2; j_gene: TRBJ1-1
CDR3aa: CASSLDGISNEQFF; CDR3nt: TGTGCCAGCAGCTTAGACGGGATATCGAATGAGCAGTTCTTC; abundance: -; d_gene: -; v_gene: TRBV7-2; j_gene: TRBJ2-1
CDR3aa: CASSLAAGAGKYEQFF; CDR3nt: TGTGCCAGCAGCTTAGCAGCGGGAGCTGGTAAATATGAGCAGTTCTTC; abundance: -; d_gene: TRBD2; v_gene: TRBV7-2; j_gene: TRBJ2-1
CDR3aa: CASSTWYAGTGRRELFF; CDR3nt: TGTGCCAGTAGTACCTGGTACGCCGGGACAGGAAGGCGGGAGCTGTTTTTT; abundance: few; d_gene: TRBD1; v_gene: TRBV19; j_gene: TRBJ2-2
CDR3aa: CASSLVSGLGNQPQHF; CDR3nt: TGTGCCAGCAGCTTAGTATCGGGACTCGGGAATCAGCCCCAGCATTTT; abundance: -; d_gene: -; v_gene: TRBV7-6; j_gene: TRBJ1-5
CDR3aa: CAISKDRGTYNEQFF; CDR3nt: TGTGCCATTTCGAAAGACAGGGGAACCTACAATGAGCAGTTCTTC; abundance: -; d_gene: TRBD1; v_gene: TRBV6-5; j_gene: TRBJ2-1
CDR3aa: CASSLDSNYNEQFF; CDR3nt: TGTGCCAGCAGCCTGGACAGCAACTACAATGAGCAGTTCTTC; abundance: -; d_gene: -; v_gene: TRBV5-5; j_gene: TRBJ2-1
CDR3aa: CASSIQNNSPLHF; CDR3nt: TGTGCCAGTAGTATCCAAAATAATTCACCCCTCCACTTT; abundance: -; d_gene: -; v_gene: TRBV19; j_gene: TRBJ1-6
CDR3aa: CSARDSPGQFF; CDR3nt: TGCAGTGCTAGAGACTCTCCAGGGCAGTTCTTC; abundance: -; d_gene: -; v_gene: TRBV20-1; j_gene: TRBJ2-1
CDR3aa: CASSSGFPGANVLTF; CDR3nt: TGTGCCAGTAGTTCAGGGTTCCCTGGGGCCAACGTCCTGACTTTC; abundance: -; d_gene: -; v_gene: TRBV19; j_gene: TRBJ2-6